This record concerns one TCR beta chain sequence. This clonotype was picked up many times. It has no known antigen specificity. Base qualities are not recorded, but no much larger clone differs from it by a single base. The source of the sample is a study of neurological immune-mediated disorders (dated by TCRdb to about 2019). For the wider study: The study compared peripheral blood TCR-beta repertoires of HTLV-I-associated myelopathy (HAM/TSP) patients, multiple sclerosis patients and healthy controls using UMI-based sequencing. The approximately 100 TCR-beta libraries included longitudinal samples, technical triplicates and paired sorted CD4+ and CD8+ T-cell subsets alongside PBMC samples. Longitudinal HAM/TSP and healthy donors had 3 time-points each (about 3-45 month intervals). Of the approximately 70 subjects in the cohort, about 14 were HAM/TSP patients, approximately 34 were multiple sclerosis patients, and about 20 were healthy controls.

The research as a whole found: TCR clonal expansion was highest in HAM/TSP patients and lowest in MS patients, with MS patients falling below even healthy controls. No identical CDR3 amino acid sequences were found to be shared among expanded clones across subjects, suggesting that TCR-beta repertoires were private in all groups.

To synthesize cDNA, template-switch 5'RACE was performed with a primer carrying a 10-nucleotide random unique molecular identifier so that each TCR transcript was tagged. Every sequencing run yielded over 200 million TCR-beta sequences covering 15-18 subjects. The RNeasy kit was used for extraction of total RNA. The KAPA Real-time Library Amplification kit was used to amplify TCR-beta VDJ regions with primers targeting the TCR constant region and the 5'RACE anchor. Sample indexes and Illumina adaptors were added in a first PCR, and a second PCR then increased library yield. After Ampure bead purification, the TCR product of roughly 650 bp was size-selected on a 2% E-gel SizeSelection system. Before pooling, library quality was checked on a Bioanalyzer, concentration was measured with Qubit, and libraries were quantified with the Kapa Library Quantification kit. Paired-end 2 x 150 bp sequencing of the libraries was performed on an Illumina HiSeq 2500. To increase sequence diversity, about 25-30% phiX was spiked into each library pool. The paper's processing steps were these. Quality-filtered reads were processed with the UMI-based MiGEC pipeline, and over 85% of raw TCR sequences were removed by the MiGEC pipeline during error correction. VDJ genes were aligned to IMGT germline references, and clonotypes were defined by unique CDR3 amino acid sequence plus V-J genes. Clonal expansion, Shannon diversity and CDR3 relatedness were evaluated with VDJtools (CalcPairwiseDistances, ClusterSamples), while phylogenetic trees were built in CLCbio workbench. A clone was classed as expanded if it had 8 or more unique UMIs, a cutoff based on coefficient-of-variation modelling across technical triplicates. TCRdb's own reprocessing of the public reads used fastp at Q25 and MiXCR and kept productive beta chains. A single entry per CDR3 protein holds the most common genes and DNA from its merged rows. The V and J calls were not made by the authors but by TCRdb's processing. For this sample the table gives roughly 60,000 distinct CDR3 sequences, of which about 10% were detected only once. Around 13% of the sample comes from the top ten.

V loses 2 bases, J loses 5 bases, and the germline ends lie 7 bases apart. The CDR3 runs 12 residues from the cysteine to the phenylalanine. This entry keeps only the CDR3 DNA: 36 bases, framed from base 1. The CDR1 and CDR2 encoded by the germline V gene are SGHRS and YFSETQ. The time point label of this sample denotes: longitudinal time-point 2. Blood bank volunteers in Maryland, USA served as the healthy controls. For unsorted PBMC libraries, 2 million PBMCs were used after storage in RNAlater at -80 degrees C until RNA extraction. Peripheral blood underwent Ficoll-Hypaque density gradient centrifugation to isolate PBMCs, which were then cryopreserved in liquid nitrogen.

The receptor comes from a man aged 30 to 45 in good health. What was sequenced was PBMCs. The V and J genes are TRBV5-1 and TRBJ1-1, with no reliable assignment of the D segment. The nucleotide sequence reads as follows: TGCGCCAGCAGCTTTGTAGGAACTGAAGCTTTCTTT. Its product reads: CASSFVGTEAFF.